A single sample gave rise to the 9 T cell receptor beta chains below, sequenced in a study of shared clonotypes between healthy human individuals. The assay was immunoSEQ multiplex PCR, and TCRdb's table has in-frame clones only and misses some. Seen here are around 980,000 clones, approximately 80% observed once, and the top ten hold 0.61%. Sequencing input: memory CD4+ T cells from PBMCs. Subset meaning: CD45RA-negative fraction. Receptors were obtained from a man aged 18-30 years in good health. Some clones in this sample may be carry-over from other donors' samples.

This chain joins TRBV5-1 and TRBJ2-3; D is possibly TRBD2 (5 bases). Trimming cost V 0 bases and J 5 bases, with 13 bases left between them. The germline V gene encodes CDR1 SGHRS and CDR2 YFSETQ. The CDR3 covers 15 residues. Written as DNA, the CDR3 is TGCGCCAGCAGCTTGGGAGGGAGCATCGTAGATACGCAGTATTTT. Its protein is CASSLGGSIVDTQYF.

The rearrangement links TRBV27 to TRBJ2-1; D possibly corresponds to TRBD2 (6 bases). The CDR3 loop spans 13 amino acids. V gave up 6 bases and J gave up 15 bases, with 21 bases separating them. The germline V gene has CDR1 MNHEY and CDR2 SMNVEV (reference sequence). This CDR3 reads CASRPSWGGTPFF. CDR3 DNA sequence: TGTGCCAGCAGACCCTCCTGGGGCGGGACTCCGTTCTTC.

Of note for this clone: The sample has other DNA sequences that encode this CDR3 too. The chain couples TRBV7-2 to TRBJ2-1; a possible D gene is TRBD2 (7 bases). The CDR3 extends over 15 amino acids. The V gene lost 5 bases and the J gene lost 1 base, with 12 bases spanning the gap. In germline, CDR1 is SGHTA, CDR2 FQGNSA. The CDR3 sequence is CASSPGRGSYNEQFF. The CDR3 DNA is TGTGCCAGCAGCCCAGGGAGGGGGTCCTACAATGAGCAGTTCTTC.

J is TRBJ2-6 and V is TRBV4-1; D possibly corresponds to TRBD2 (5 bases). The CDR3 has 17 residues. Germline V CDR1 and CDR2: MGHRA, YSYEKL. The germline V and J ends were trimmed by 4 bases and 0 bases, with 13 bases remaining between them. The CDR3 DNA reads TGCGCCAGCAGCCCCTCCCCCGGGAACTCTGGGGCCAACGTCCTGACTTTC. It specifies CASSPSPGNSGANVLTF.

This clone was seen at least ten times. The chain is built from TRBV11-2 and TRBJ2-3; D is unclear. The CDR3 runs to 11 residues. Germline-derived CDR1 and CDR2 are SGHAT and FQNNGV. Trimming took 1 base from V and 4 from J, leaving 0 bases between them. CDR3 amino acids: CASSLADTQYF. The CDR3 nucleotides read TGTGCCAGCAGCTTAGCAGATACGCAGTATTTT.

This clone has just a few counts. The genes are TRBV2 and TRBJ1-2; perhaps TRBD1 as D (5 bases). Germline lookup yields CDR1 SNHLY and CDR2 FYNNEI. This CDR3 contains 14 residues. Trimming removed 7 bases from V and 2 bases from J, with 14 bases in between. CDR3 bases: TGTGCCAGCACCTCAGGGTGGTCGAACTATGGCTACACCTTC. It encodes CASTSGWSNYGYTF.

CDR3 DNA: TGTGCCAGCTCACCAGAGGTCGGGGGTACAGGGAACACTGAAGCTTTCTTT. Amino acid sequence: CASSPEVGGTGNTEAFF. The chain links TRBV18 to TRBJ1-1; possibly TRBD1 for D (5 bases). This CDR3 spans 17 amino acids. CDR1 and CDR2 (germline): KGHSH, LQKENI. Trimming stripped 2 bases from V and 1 base from J, with 17 bases between. The full variable domain, with the rest looked up from reference TRBV18 and TRBJ1-1, is NAGVMQNPRHLVRRRGQEARLRCSPMKGHSHVYWYRQLPEEGLKFMVYLQKENIIDESGMPKERFSAEFPKEGPSILRIQQVVRGDSAAYFCASSPEVGGTGNTEAFFGQGTRLTVV.

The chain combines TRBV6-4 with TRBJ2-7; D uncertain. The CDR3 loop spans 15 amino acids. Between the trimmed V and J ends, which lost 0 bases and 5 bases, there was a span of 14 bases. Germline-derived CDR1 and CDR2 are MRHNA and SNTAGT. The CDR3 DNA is TGTGCCAGCAGTGACTCGTGGCCGTGTGGACACGAGCAGTACTTC. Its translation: CASSDSWPCGHEQYF.

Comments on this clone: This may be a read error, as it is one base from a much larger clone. As DNA, the CDR3 is TGTGCCAGCAGCTTCGCGGGCTCAGATACGCAGTATTTT. This translates into CASSFAGSDTQYF. The chain couples TRBV7-8 to TRBJ2-3, with D possibly matching TRBD2 (5 bases). Germline values: CDR1 SGHVS, CDR2 FQNEAQ. V lost 3 bases and J lost 4, with 8 bases in between. The CDR3 has 13 amino acids.